The 16 T cell receptor beta chains listed next were all sequenced from one sample in a study of T-cell memory formation after mild COVID-19. MiXCR was run by TCRdb on the 5' RACE reads, yielding one entry per CDR3 protein. The data show about 470,000 distinct CDR3 sequences, 25% seen once. Sequences were obtained from PBMCs or a T cell subset sorted from them (not recorded which). The receptors stem from an adult woman who had mild COVID-19 (a few samples of this study predate the infection). Cell type and time point are not known.

Only one count was recorded for this clonotype. The chain uses TRBV7-2 and TRBJ2-5; D unresolved. Germline V CDR1 and CDR2: SGHTA, FQGNSA. The CDR3 spans 14 residues. The V end lost 5 bases, the J end lost 2 bases, and 12 bases lay between the germline ends. In nucleotides, the CDR3 is TGTGCCAGCAGCCCAACAGCTACGCAAGAGACCCAGTACTTC. Translation gives CASSPTATQETQYF. Supplemented by reference TRBV7-2 and TRBJ2-5, the full variable domain reads GAGVSQSPSNKVTEKGKDVELRCDPISGHTALYWYRQSLGQGLEFLIYFQGNSAPDKSGLPSDRFSAERTGGSVSTLTIQRTQQEDSAVYLCASSPTATQETQYFGPGTRLLVL.

This clonotype was observed a few times. The chain employs TRBV6-5 and TRBJ2-1, with 12 nucleotides matching TRBD2. V lost 6 bases and J lost 7; bases outside the gene matches: 10. Per the germline V gene, CDR1 is MNHEY and CDR2 is SVGAGI. The CDR3 extends over 16 amino acids. The CDR3 is CASSRLAGAPRNEQFF. In nucleotides, the CDR3 is TGTGCCAGCAGCAGACTAGCGGGGGCGCCGAGGAATGAGCAGTTCTTC.

The CDR3 reads CASSLKSVSYEQYF. CDR3 nucleotides: TGTGCCAGCAGTCTAAAGTCCGTATCCTACGAGCAGTACTTC. J is TRBJ2-7 and V is TRBV27, with D hard to call. This CDR3 comprises 14 residues. The germline gives CDR1 MNHEY, CDR2 SMNVEV (reference sequence). V shed 5 bases and J shed 1 base, with 12 bases lying between them.

The chain employs TRBV3-1 and TRBJ1-1, with 7 bases matching TRBD1. The CDR3 is made up of 12 amino acids. Trimming took 1 base from V and 10 from J; bases not matched to a gene: 3. Germline V gene sequence: CDR1 LGHDT, CDR2 YNNKEL (reference sequence). The CDR3 DNA reads TGTGCCAGCAGCCAAGGACAGGGCGCAGCTTTCTTT. Protein product: CASSQGQGAAFF.

This clonotype was recorded a few times. The chain links TRBV5-1 to TRBJ2-1; the D gene is possibly TRBD2 (6 bases). Deletions cut 2 bases from V and 8 bases from J, with 17 bases between. This CDR3 region has 15 residues. Germline V lookup: CDR1 SGHRS, CDR2 YFSETQ. Here the CDR3 DNA reads TGCGCCAGCAGCTTTTGGGGTAGGGAGGTCGATGAGCAGTTCTTC. Residues: CASSFWGREVDEQFF.

This clonotype came up once. This sequence joins TRBV25-1 and TRBJ1-4; 8 bases map to TRBD1. Per the germline V gene, CDR1 is MGHDK and CDR2 is SYGVNS. The CDR3 runs to 14 residues. After removal of 10 bases from V and 8 bases from J, the junction contained 12 bases not matched to a gene. The CDR3 spells CATSTGDAGEKLFF. In DNA, the CDR3 is TGTGCCACCTCGACAGGGGACGCGGGCGAAAAACTGTTTTTT.

This clonotype was observed at least ten times. V and J are TRBV2 and TRBJ1-1; D call uncertain. V was trimmed by 0 bases and J by 2 bases, leaving 19 bases between them. The CDR3 totals 18 residues. The germline V gene encodes CDR1 SNHLY and CDR2 FYNNEI. The CDR3 sequence is CASSEALPTSASNTEAFF. DNA for the CDR3: TGTGCCAGCAGTGAAGCGCTTCCGACATCCGCCTCTAACACTGAAGCTTTCTTT.

This clonotype was seen more than once but under ten times. The chain has TRBV10-3 and TRBJ2-5; TRBD2 is a possible D gene (5 bases). The CDR3 runs to 13 residues. The V end was cut by 4 bases, the J end by 2 bases, with 8 bases between. From germline, CDR1 is ENHRY and CDR2 SYGVKD. DNA of the CDR3: TGTGCCATCAGTGTCCGGGATCAAGAGACCCAGTACTTC. Translated, it gives CAISVRDQETQYF.

The rearrangement joins TRBV9 to TRBJ1-6, with a possible D match to TRBD1 (5 bases). Germline CDR1 SGDLS, CDR2 YYNGEE. The CDR3 is 15 residues long. Trimming stripped 0 bases from V and 6 bases from J, with 10 bases between. CDR3: CASSVGDRFNSPLHF. Written as DNA, the CDR3 is TGTGCCAGCAGCGTAGGGGACCGTTTTAATTCACCCCTCCACTTT.

The V and J genes are TRBV6-5 and TRBJ2-3; D might be TRBD2 (5 bases). Germline loops: CDR1 MNHEY, CDR2 SVGAGI. The CDR3 has 12 amino acids. With 4 bases removed from V and 7 bases from J, the gap between germline ends came to 9 bases. The CDR3 sequence: CASSSRGHTQYF. In DNA form, the CDR3 reads TGTGCCAGCAGTTCAAGAGGGCATACGCAGTATTTT.

This clonotype was counted a few times. This chain uses TRBV12-3 or TRBV12-4 with TRBJ2-7; 8 bases are shared with TRBD2. The CDR3 length is 14 residues. V lost 4 bases to trimming and J lost 0 bases; unmatched junction nucleotides: 2. The CDR3 reads CASSSRGGSYEQYF. For the CDR3, the DNA is TGTGCCAGCAGTTCTCGGGGGGGCTCCTACGAGCAGTACTTC.

The chain carries TRBV27 and TRBJ2-2; D is possibly TRBD1 or TRBD2 (5 bases each). The V gene lost 2 bases and the J gene lost 7 bases, with 8 bases spanning the gap. This CDR3 has 13 residues. Germline V gene sequence: CDR1 MNHEY, CDR2 SMNVEV (reference sequence). The CDR3 protein is CASSLRGGGELFF. Here the CDR3 DNA reads TGTGCCAGCAGTTTACGTGGGGGCGGGGAGCTGTTTTTT.

The V and J genes are TRBV3-1 and TRBJ2-1; TRBD2 aligns across 8 bases. The CDR3 covers 15 residues. Germline V gene sequence: CDR1 LGHDT, CDR2 YNNKEL (reference sequence). Trimming removed 2 bases from V and 10 bases from J; junction bases left unmatched: 10. CDR3 in amino acids: CASSQYRTSLQEQFF. The CDR3 coding sequence is TGTGCCAGCAGCCAATACCGGACTAGCCTCCAGGAGCAGTTCTTC.

This clonotype has only a few counts. The rearrangement uses TRBV20-1 and TRBJ2-5; D gene ambiguous. V was clipped by 2 bases and J by 2 bases, with 0 bases between them. The germline V gene has CDR1 DFQATT and CDR2 SNEGSKA (reference sequence). This CDR3 comprises 10 residues. The CDR3 region has the DNA TGCAGTGCTAGACAAGAGACCCAGTACTTC. Amino acid sequence: CSARQETQYF.

This clonotype was seen more than once but under ten times. The chain has TRBV6-5 and TRBJ2-7; 11 bases agree with TRBD2. The CDR3 contains 18 residues. The V segment lost 7 bases and the J segment 0 bases; nucleotides outside the gene matches: 14. CDR1 is MNHEY, CDR2 SVGAGI, per germline. CDR3 protein: CASTIRGTSGSSSYEQYF. In nucleotides, the CDR3 is TGTGCCAGCACCATCAGAGGGACTAGCGGTTCAAGCTCCTACGAGCAGTACTTC.

This sequence joins TRBV6-5 and TRBJ2-7; D might be TRBD2 (5 bases). The V and J ends lost 3 bases and 0 bases respectively, with 12 bases between them. CDR3 length equals 15 residues. CDR1 MNHEY and CDR2 SVGAGI come from the germline V gene. CDR3 region: CASSYLQGSSYEQYF. Here the CDR3 DNA reads TGTGCCAGCAGTTATCTGCAAGGGAGCTCCTACGAGCAGTACTTC.